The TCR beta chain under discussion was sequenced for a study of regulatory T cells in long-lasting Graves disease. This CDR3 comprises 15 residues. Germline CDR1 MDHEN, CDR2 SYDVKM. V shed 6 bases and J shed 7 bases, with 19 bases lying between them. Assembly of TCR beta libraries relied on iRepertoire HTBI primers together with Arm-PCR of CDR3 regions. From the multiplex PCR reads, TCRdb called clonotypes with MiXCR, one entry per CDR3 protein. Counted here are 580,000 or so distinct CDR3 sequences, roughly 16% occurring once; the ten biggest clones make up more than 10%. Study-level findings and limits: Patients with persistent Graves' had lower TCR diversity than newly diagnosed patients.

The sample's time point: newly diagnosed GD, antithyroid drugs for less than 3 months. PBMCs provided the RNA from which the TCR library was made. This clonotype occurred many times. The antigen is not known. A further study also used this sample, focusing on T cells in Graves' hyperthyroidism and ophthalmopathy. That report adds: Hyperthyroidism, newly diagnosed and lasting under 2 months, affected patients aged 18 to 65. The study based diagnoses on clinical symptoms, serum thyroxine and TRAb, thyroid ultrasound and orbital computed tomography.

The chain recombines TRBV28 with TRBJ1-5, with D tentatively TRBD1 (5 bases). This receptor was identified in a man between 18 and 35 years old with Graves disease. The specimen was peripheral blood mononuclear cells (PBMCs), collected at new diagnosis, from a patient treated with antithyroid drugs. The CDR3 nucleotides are TGTGCCAGCAGCATCGGGGCGGACCTGGGGCAGCCCCAGCATTTT. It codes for CASSIGADLGQPQHF. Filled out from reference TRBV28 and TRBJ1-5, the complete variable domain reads DVKVTQSSRYLVKRTGEKVFLECVQDMDHENMFWYRQDPGLGLRLIYFSYDVKMKEKGDIPEGYSVSREKKERFSLILESASTNQTSMYLCASSIGADLGQPQHFGDGTRLSIL.